This TCR beta chain was documented in a study of T cells in Graves' hyperthyroidism and ophthalmopathy. This clonotype was counted many times. This CDR3 region has 15 residues. Germline CDR1 reads SNHLY; CDR2 reads FYNNEI. J lost 4 bases, V lost 6 bases, and 6 bases had no gene match. TCR beta CDR3 region amplification was performed from RNA transcripts. First-round RT-PCR targeting the TCR CDR3 was performed with the HTBI primer set. MiXCR, applied by TCRdb to the multiplex PCR reads, yields one record per CDR3 protein. Here the sample spans around 520,000 distinct CDR3 sequences, 13% to 15% being singletons.

This clonotype was sampled from a woman aged 18-29 years with Graves' hyperthyroidism. The J gene is TRBJ1-5, the V gene TRBV2, with 10 bases that match TRBD1. The sample comprised blood. Written as DNA, the CDR3 is TGTGCCAGCAGCAGCGGACAGGGGGGTAATCAGCCCCAGCATTTT. Protein sequence: CASSSGQGGNQPQHF.